These 2 T cell receptor beta chains were sequenced from one sample in a study of blood T cell repertoires in COVID-19 (dated by TCRdb to 2019 to 2021). The library was obtained by the immunoSEQ multiplex PCR assay. TCRdb mirrors the immuneACCESS table, restricted to in-frame sequences. Some clones are absent from its copies; in checked studies, under half trace to an unresolved V gene, and the reason for the others is unknown. This sample comprises about 250,000 clones, approximately 80% of them detected only once. The top ten clones comprise around 30% of the sample. Sequenced input: peripheral blood. The receptor set was obtained from a man aged 35-49 years with acute or convalescent COVID-19.

The chain is built from TRBV4-1 and TRBJ2-2; 7 nucleotides match TRBD2. The CDR3 loop spans 15 amino acids. V dropped 2 bases and J dropped 4; count of bases not matched to a gene: 4. CDR1 is MGHRA and CDR2 is YSYEKL in the germline V gene. The CDR3 is CASSQLSGGTGELFF. CDR3 bases: TGCGCCAGCAGCCAACTCTCGGGGGGCACCGGGGAGCTGTTTTTT.

This clone was observed a few times. The chain carries TRBV9 and TRBJ1-3; TRBD1 is a possible D gene (6 bases). Trimming took off 4 bases at V and 0 bases at J, with 11 bases between the two ends. CDR3 length: 15 amino acids. Germline V gene sequence: CDR1 SGDLS, CDR2 YYNGEE. Written as DNA, the CDR3 is TGTGCCAGCAGCACCGGGACATACTCTGGAAACACCATATATTTT. It translates to CASSTGTYSGNTIYF. Complete variable domain (other parts from reference TRBV9 and TRBJ1-3): DSGVTQTPKHLITATGQRVTLRCSPRSGDLSVYWYQQSLDQGLQFLIQYYNGEERAKGNILERFSAQQFPDLHSELNLSSLELGDSALYFCASSTGTYSGNTIYFGEGSWLTVV.